This T cell receptor (beta chain) originates from a study of identical twins. A universal primer site came from template switching; cDNA carried unique molecular identifiers. TCRdb fed the 5' RACE reads into MiXCR, producing one record per CDR3 protein. Among about 730,000 distinct CDR3 sequences listed, around 20% were seen once. This clonotype was counted a few times. The V gene lost 5 bases and the J gene lost 2 bases, with 13 bases spanning the gap. The CDR3 totals 14 residues. CDR1 is MNHEY, CDR2 SVGAGI, per germline. The data were also submitted as part of a second study, on T cells expressing NK-cell markers. That paper adds: Each TCR beta repertoire originated in sorted T cells that were CD3+CD56+NKG2C+, CD3+CD56+NKG2C- or CD3+CD56-NKG2C+.

The V and J genes are TRBV6-5 and TRBJ2-7, with D possibly matching TRBD1 (6 bases). The source of this sequence is a woman aged 18-30 years in good health. Material: PBMCs. CDR3 protein: CASSLQQGPYEQYF. The CDR3 DNA is TGTGCCAGCAGTCTACAACAGGGTCCCTACGAGCAGTACTTC.